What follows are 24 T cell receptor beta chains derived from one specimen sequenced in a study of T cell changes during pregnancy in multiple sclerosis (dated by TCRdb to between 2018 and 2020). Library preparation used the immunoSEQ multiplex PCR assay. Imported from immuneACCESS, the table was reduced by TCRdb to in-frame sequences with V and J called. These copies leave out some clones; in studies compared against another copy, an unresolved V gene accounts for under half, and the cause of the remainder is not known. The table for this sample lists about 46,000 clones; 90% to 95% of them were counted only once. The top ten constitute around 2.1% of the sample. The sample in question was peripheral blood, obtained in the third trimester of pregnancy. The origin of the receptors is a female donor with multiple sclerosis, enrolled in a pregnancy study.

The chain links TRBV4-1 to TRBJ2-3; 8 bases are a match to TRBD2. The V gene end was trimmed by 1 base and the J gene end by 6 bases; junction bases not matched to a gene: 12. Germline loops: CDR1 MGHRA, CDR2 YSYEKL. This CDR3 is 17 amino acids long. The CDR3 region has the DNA TGCGCCAGCAGCCAAGTGAAGGGACTAGTTGTCCCCGATACGCAGTATTTT. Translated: CASSQVKGLVVPDTQYF.

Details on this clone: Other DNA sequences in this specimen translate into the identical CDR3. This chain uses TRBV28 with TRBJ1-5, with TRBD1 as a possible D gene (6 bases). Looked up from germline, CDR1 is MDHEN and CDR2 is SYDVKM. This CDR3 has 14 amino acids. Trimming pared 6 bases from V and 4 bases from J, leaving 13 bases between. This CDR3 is CASSPDRSNQPQHF. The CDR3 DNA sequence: TGTGCCAGCAGCCCCGACAGGTCAAATCAGCCCCAGCATTTT.

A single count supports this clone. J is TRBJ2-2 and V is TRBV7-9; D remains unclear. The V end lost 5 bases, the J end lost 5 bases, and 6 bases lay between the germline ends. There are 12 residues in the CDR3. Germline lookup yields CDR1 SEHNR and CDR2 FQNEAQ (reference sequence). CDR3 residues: CASSPGTGELFF. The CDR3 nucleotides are TGTGCCAGCAGCCCGGGTACCGGGGAGCTGTTTTTT.

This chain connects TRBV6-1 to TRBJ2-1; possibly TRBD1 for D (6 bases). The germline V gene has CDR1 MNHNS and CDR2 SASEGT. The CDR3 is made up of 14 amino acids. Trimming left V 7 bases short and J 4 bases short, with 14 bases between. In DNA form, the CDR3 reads TGTGCCAGCATAGCGCGACAGGCGTACAATGAGCAGTTCTTC. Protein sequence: CASIARQAYNEQFF.

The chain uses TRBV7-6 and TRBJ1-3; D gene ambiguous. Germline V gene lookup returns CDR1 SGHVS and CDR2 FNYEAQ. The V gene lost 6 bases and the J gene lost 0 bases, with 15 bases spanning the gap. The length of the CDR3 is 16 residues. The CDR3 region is CASSIGGFLSGNTIYF. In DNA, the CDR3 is TGTGCCAGCAGTATAGGCGGGTTCCTCTCTGGAAACACCATATATTTT.

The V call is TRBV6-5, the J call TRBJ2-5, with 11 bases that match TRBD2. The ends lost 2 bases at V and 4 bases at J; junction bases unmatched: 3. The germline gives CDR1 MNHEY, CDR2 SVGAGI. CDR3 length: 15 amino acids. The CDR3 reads CASSYGLAGSETQYF. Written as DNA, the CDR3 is TGTGCCAGCAGTTACGGACTAGCGGGCTCAGAGACCCAGTACTTC.

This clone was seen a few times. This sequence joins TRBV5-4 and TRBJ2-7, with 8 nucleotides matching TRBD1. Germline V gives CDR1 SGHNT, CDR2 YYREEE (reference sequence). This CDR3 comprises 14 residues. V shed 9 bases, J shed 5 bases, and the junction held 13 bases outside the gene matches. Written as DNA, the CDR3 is TGTGCCACCAACGGACAGGGAAGAACTGACGAGCAGTACTTC. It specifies CATNGQGRTDEQYF. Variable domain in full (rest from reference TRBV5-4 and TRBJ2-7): ETGVTQSPTHLIKTRGQQVTLRCSSQSGHNTVSWYQQALGQGPQFIFQYYREEENGRGNFPPRFSGLQFPNYSSELNVNALELDDSALYLCATNGQGRTDEQYFGPGTRLTVT.

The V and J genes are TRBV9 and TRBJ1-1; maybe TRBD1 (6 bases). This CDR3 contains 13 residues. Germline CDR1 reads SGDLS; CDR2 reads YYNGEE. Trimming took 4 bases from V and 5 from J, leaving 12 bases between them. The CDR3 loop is CASSLTGLTEAFF. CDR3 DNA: TGTGCCAGCAGCTTAACAGGGTTAACTGAAGCTTTCTTT.

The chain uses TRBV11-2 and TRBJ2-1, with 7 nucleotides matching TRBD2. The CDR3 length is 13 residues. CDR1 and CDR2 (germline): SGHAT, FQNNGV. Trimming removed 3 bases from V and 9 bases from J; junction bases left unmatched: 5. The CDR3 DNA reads TGTGCCAGCAGCTTGCGGGAGCTTAGTGAGCAGTTCTTC. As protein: CASSLRELSEQFF.

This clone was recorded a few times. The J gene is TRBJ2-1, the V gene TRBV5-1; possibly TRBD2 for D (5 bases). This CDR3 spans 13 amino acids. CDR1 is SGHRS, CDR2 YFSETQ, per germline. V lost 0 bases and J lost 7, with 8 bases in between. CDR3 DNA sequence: TGCGCCAGCAGCTTGGTCCGGGGTAATGAGCAGTTCTTC. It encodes CASSLVRGNEQFF.

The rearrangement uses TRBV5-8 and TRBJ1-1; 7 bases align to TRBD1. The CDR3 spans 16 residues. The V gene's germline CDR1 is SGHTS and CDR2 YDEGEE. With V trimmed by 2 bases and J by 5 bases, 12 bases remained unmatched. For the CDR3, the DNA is TGTGCCAGCAGCTTAGGGACAGCTATGAGGGGGACTGAAGCTTTCTTT. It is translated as CASSLGTAMRGTEAFF.

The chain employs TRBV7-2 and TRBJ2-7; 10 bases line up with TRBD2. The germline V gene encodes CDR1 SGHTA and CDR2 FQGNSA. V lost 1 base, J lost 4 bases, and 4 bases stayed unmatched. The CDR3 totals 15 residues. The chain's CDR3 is CASSLGPSGSYEQYF. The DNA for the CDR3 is TGTGCCAGCAGCTTAGGTCCTAGCGGGAGTTACGAGCAGTACTTC.

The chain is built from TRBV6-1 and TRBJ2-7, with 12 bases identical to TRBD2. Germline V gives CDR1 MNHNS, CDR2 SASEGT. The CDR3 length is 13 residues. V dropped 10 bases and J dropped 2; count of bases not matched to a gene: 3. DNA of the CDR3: TGTGCCACCCTAGCGGGAGGGCCCTACGAGCAGTACTTC. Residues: CATLAGGPYEQYF.

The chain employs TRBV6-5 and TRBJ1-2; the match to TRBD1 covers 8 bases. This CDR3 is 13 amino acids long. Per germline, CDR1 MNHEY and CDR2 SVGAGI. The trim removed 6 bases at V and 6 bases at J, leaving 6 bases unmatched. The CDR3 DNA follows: TGTGCCAGCAGGACGACAGGGGTAAATGGCTACACCTTC. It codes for CASRTTGVNGYTF.

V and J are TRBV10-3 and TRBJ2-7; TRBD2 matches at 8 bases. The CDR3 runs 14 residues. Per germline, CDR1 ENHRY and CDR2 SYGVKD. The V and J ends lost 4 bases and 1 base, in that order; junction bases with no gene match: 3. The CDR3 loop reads CAISATSGSYEQYF. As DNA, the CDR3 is TGTGCCATCAGTGCCACTAGCGGATCCTACGAGCAGTACTTC.

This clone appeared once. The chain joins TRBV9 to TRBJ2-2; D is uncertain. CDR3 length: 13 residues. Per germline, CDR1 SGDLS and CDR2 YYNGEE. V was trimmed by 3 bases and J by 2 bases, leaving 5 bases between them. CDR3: CASSAQNTGELFF. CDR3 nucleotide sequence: TGTGCCAGCAGCGCCCAAAACACCGGGGAGCTGTTTTTT.

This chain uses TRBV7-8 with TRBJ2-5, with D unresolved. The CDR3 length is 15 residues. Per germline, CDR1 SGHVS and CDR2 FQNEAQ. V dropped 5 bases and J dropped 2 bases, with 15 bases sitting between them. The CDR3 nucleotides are TGTGCCAGCAGCCCTACTAATTACCGTCAAGAGACCCAGTACTTC. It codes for CASSPTNYRQETQYF.

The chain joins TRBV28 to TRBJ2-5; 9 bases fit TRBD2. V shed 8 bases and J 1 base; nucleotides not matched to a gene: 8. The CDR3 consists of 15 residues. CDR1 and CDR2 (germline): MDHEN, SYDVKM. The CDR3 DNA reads TGTGCCAGCGGCCATATTAGCGGGGGCCAAGAGACCCAGTACTTC. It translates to CASGHISGGQETQYF. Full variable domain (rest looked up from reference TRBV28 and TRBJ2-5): DVKVTQSSRYLVKRTGEKVFLECVQDMDHENMFWYRQDPGLGLRLIYFSYDVKMKEKGDIPEGYSVSREKKERFSLILESASTNQTSMYLCASGHISGGQETQYFGPGTRLLVL.

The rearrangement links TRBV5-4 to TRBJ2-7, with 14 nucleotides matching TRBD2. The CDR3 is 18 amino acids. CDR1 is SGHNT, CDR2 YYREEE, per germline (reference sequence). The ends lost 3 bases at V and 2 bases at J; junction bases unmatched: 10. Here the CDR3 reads CASSYRRTSGRSAYEQYF. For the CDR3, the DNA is TGTGCCAGCAGCTACCGGCGGACTAGCGGGAGGTCGGCCTACGAGCAGTACTTC.

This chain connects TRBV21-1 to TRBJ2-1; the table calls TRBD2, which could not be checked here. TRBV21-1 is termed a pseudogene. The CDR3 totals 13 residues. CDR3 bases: TGTGCCCCCTTGGTTCGGTTGCGGGGAGAGCAGTTCTTC. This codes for CAPLVRLRGEQFF.

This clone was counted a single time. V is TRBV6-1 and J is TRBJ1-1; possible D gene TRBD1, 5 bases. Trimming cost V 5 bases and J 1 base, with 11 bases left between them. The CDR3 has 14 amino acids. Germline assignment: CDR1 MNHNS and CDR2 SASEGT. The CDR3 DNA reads TGTGCCAGCAGTTTATATAGGGGGAACACTGAAGCTTTCTTT. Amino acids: CASSLYRGNTEAFF.

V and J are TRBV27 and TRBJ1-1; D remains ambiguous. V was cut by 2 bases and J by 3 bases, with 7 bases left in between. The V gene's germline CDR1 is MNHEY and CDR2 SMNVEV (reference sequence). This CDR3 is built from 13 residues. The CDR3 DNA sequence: TGTGCCAGCAGTTTAGGGCGGGACACTGAAGCTTTCTTT. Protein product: CASSLGRDTEAFF.

CDR3 in DNA: TGTGCCAGCGCCCGGGACAGCTCCTACGAGCAGTACTTC. Its protein product is CASARDSSYEQYF. The chain recombines TRBV28 with TRBJ2-7, with TRBD1 matching 7 bases. Germline V gives CDR1 MDHEN, CDR2 SYDVKM. This CDR3 spans 13 amino acids. V trimming: 8 bases; J trimming: 0 bases; junction bases outside the gene matches: 4. The full variable domain, with the rest looked up from reference TRBV28 and TRBJ2-7, is DVKVTQSSRYLVKRTGEKVFLECVQDMDHENMFWYRQDPGLGLRLIYFSYDVKMKEKGDIPEGYSVSREKKERFSLILESASTNQTSMYLCASARDSSYEQYFGPGTRLTVT.

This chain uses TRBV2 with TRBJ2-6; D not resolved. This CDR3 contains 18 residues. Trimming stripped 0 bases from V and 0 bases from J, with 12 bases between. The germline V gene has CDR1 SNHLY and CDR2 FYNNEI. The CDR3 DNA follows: TGTGCCAGCAGTGAAGCTTCTTGGCGGTCCTCTGGGGCCAACGTCCTGACTTTC. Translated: CASSEASWRSSGANVLTF.